Each of the 3 T cell receptor beta chains below was sequenced from the same sample in a study of response to subunit inactivated influenza vaccine. TCRdb re-derived calls from the RT-PCR reads in MiXCR, one entry per CDR3 protein. Of about 520,000 distinct CDR3 sequences in the sample, 6.5% to 8% are singletons; the top ten hold approximately 14%. The sequencing used PBMCs from blood, collected around 25 months after vaccination. All receptors come from a man between 50 and 70 years old who received an inactivated influenza vaccine.

In this sample, this clonotype turned up many times. This chain joins TRBV5-1 and TRBJ2-1; TRBD2 aligns across 10 bases. The CDR3 totals 18 residues. V shed 0 bases and J 4 bases; nucleotides not matched to a gene: 10. Germline assignment: CDR1 SGHRS and CDR2 YFSETQ. The CDR3 nucleotides are TGCGCCAGCAGCTTGGCCAATGTAGCGGGGGGCCTTTACAATGAGCAGTTCTTC. Its translation: CASSLANVAGGLYNEQFF.

This sequence joins TRBV19 and TRBJ2-7, with D possibly TRBD1 on 6 matching bases. The CDR3 is 14 residues long. Germline CDR1 reads LNHDA; CDR2 reads SQIVND (reference sequence). V lost 5 bases, J lost 6 bases, and 17 bases lay in between. CDR3 nucleotides: TGTGCCAGTAGTCGCAGGGGATACAGCGGCGAGCAGTACTTC. It translates to CASSRRGYSGEQYF.

The V and J genes are TRBV20-1 and TRBJ2-1; weak D call: TRBD2 (5 bases). The V and J ends lost 6 bases and 0 bases respectively, with 12 bases between them. Germline values: CDR1 DFQATT, CDR2 SNEGSKA (reference sequence). The CDR3 is 14 residues long. The CDR3 sequence: CSARAPTSYNEQFF. CDR3 nucleotide sequence: TGCAGTGCGCGGGCACCTACCTCCTACAATGAGCAGTTCTTC.